The rows below give T cell receptor beta chains drawn from one sample of a study of CD8+CD57+ T cells in acquired aplastic anemia. TCRdb analysed the reads with MiXCR anew, one entry per CDR3 protein. The sample has about 150,000 distinct CDR3 sequences; roughly two fifths are singletons. Sequencing used sorted CD4+, CD8+, or CD8+CD57+ T cells (not recorded which) from PBMCs. Receptor source: a human donor in good health, serving as a control. CDR3s include the opening cysteine and the closing phenylalanine or tryptophan. The order of the fields is CDR3 protein, CDR3 DNA, D gene, V gene, clone size, J gene. The D gene is left open where the match is weak. The size entry is marked missing in some rows and otherwise reads once, few, many or a size class.

CDR3 protein: CASSETEKSVGELFF
CDR3 DNA: TGTGCCAGCAGTGAGACGGAGAAATCGGTCGGGGAGCTGTTTTTT
D gene: .
V gene: TRBV10-3
clone size: many
J gene: TRBJ2-2

CDR3 protein: CATSRDLGRNYGYTF
CDR3 DNA: TGTGCCACCAGCAGAGATCTGGGCCGAAACTATGGCTACACCTTC
D gene: .
V gene: TRBV15
clone size: .
J gene: TRBJ1-2

CDR3 protein: CASSADTGTWDEQYF
CDR3 DNA: TGTGCCAGCAGTGCAGATACCGGGACCTGGGACGAGCAGTACTTC
D gene: .
V gene: TRBV2
clone size: few
J gene: TRBJ2-7

CDR3 protein: CASSLGTGDEAFF
CDR3 DNA: TGTGCCAGCAGCCTCGGGACAGGGGATGAAGCTTTCTTT
D gene: TRBD1
V gene: TRBV7-6
clone size: few
J gene: TRBJ1-1

CDR3 protein: CSVVSGAETQYF
CDR3 DNA: TGCAGCGTTGTCTCGGGGGCAGAGACCCAGTACTTC
D gene: .
V gene: TRBV29-1
clone size: few
J gene: TRBJ2-5

CDR3 protein: CASSRTTHGGRQETQYF
CDR3 DNA: TGTGCCAGCAGCCGGACCACGCACGGGGGACGACAAGAGACCCAGTACTTC
D gene: .
V gene: TRBV4-2
clone size: .
J gene: TRBJ2-5

CDR3 protein: CASSSGGGTYNYGYTF
CDR3 DNA: TGTGCCAGCAGTTCCGGTGGGGGGACGTATAACTATGGCTACACCTTC
D gene: .
V gene: TRBV28
clone size: .
J gene: TRBJ1-2

CDR3 protein: CASTVALWYGYTF
CDR3 DNA: TGTGCCAGCACCGTGGCGCTTTGGTATGGCTACACCTTC
D gene: .
V gene: TRBV6-2/TRBV6-3
clone size: .
J gene: TRBJ1-2

CDR3 protein: CATSNNRGLVQETQYF
CDR3 DNA: TGTGCCACCAGCAACAATAGGGGACTGGTCCAAGAGACCCAGTACTTC
D gene: .
V gene: TRBV15
clone size: many
J gene: TRBJ2-5

CDR3 protein: CASSIGHTDTQYF
CDR3 DNA: TGTGCCAGTAGTATAGGCCACACAGATACGCAGTATTTT
D gene: .
V gene: TRBV19
clone size: few
J gene: TRBJ2-3

CDR3 protein: CASSSGGPSGYTF
CDR3 DNA: TGTGCCAGCAGCTCTGGGGGGCCTAGTGGCTACACCTTC
D gene: .
V gene: TRBV7-3
clone size: once
J gene: TRBJ1-2

CDR3 protein: CASSTGEKLFF
CDR3 DNA: TGTGCCAGCAGCACCGGTGAAAAACTGTTTTTT
D gene: .
V gene: TRBV2
clone size: .
J gene: TRBJ1-4

CDR3 protein: CSARGQRGADTQYF
CDR3 DNA: TGCAGTGCTAGAGGACAGAGGGGGGCAGATACGCAGTATTTT
D gene: .
V gene: TRBV20-1
clone size: many
J gene: TRBJ2-3

CDR3 protein: CASSLRGGGSGLWNTIYF
CDR3 DNA: TGTGCCAGCAGTTTAAGGGGGGGGGGTAGTGGTTTGTGGAACACCATATATTTT
D gene: .
V gene: TRBV12-3/TRBV12-4
clone size: few
J gene: TRBJ1-3

CDR3 protein: CASSPGDRGKSPLHF
CDR3 DNA: TGTGCCAGCAGCCCGGGGGACAGGGGAAAATCACCCCTCCACTTT
D gene: TRBD1
V gene: TRBV5-4
clone size: .
J gene: TRBJ1-6

CDR3 protein: CASRSGAGELFF
CDR3 DNA: TGTGCCAGCAGATCAGGGGCCGGGGAGCTGTTTTTT
D gene: .
V gene: TRBV7-3
clone size: .
J gene: TRBJ2-2

CDR3 protein: CASSFLKGSGEQFF
CDR3 DNA: TGTGCCAGCAGTTTTCTAAAGGGGTCAGGTGAGCAGTTCTTC
D gene: .
V gene: TRBV12-3/TRBV12-4
clone size: few
J gene: TRBJ2-1

CDR3 protein: CASSQAGGYNEQFF
CDR3 DNA: TGTGCCAGCAGCCAGGCGGGAGGGTACAATGAGCAGTTCTTC
D gene: TRBD2
V gene: TRBV7-8
clone size: .
J gene: TRBJ2-1

CDR3 protein: CASSPLWLWQGRTYEQYF
CDR3 DNA: TGTGCCAGCAGCCCCCTATGGTTGTGGCAGGGGCGAACCTACGAGCAGTACTTC
D gene: .
V gene: TRBV28
clone size: .
J gene: TRBJ2-7

CDR3 protein: CASSQGSGTNSPLHF
CDR3 DNA: TGTGCCAGCAGCCAAGGGTCCGGGACGAATTCACCCCTCCACTTT
D gene: .
V gene: TRBV3-1
clone size: once
J gene: TRBJ1-6

CDR3 protein: CASSQDSGRAPLHF
CDR3 DNA: TGTGCCAGCAGCCAAGATTCCGGGCGGGCACCCCTCCACTTT
D gene: .
V gene: TRBV3-1
clone size: many
J gene: TRBJ1-6

CDR3 protein: CSVVSGSNYEQYF
CDR3 DNA: TGCAGCGTTGTTAGCGGGAGTAACTACGAGCAGTACTTC
D gene: TRBD2
V gene: TRBV29-1
clone size: .
J gene: TRBJ2-7

CDR3 protein: CSVVGFGYTF
CDR3 DNA: TGCAGCGTTGTTGGGTTTGGCTACACCTTC
D gene: .
V gene: TRBV29-1
clone size: many
J gene: TRBJ1-2

CDR3 protein: CSFIAGGPTITDTQYF
CDR3 DNA: TGCAGCTTTATAGCGGGGGGACCAACGATCACAGATACGCAGTATTTT
D gene: TRBD2
V gene: TRBV29-1
clone size: .
J gene: TRBJ2-3

CDR3 protein: CASSNRVGQPQYF
CDR3 DNA: TGTGCCAGCAGCAACAGGGTCGGGCAGCCCCAGTACTTC
D gene: .
V gene: TRBV2
clone size: .
J gene: TRBJ2-5

CDR3 protein: CASRSGSFRETQYF
CDR3 DNA: TGCGCCAGCAGAAGCGGGTCCTTCAGGGAGACCCAGTACTTC
D gene: .
V gene: TRBV5-1
clone size: few
J gene: TRBJ2-5

CDR3 protein: CASSYSGRGTEAFF
CDR3 DNA: TGCGCCAGCAGCTACTCCGGGCGGGGCACTGAAGCTTTCTTT
D gene: .
V gene: TRBV5-1
clone size: many
J gene: TRBJ1-1

CDR3 protein: CASRLWYDTEAFF
CDR3 DNA: TGTGCCAGCAGGCTGTGGTACGACACTGAAGCTTTCTTT
D gene: .
V gene: TRBV11-2
clone size: many
J gene: TRBJ1-1

CDR3 protein: CASSPDPPGQSYNEQFF
CDR3 DNA: TGCGCCAGCAGCCCCGACCCTCCGGGACAGTCCTACAATGAGCAGTTCTTC
D gene: TRBD1
V gene: TRBV5-1
clone size: many
J gene: TRBJ2-1

CDR3 protein: CASSKSGMSTDTQYF
CDR3 DNA: TGTGCCAGCAGCAAGAGCGGGATGAGCACAGATACGCAGTATTTT
D gene: TRBD2
V gene: TRBV5-5
clone size: many
J gene: TRBJ2-3

CDR3 protein: CATSREVPRNQPQHF
CDR3 DNA: TGTGCCACCAGCAGAGAGGTGCCGCGGAATCAGCCCCAGCATTTT
D gene: .
V gene: TRBV15
clone size: many
J gene: TRBJ1-5

CDR3 protein: CAWSISAGGSGYGYTF
CDR3 DNA: TGTGCCTGGAGTATTTCGGCAGGGGGTTCCGGCTATGGCTACACCTTC
D gene: TRBD1
V gene: TRBV30
clone size: .
J gene: TRBJ1-2

CDR3 protein: CASSLPGQGIDTQYF
CDR3 DNA: TGTGCCAGCAGTTTACCGGGACAGGGGATAGATACGCAGTATTTT
D gene: TRBD1
V gene: TRBV28
clone size: many
J gene: TRBJ2-3

CDR3 protein: CAWSPWAGEEKLFF
CDR3 DNA: TGTGCCTGGAGTCCCTGGGCCGGGGAGGAAAAACTGTTTTTT
D gene: .
V gene: TRBV30
clone size: .
J gene: TRBJ1-4

CDR3 protein: CATSDLGREQFF
CDR3 DNA: TGTGCCACCAGTGATTTGGGACGCGAGCAGTTCTTC
D gene: .
V gene: TRBV24-1
clone size: many
J gene: TRBJ2-1

CDR3 protein: CASSSESSPQYF
CDR3 DNA: TGTGCCAGCAGCTCCGAGAGCTCCCCGCAGTATTTT
D gene: .
V gene: TRBV5-6
clone size: .
J gene: TRBJ2-3

CDR3 protein: CASSRRTGVGYTF
CDR3 DNA: TGTGCCAGCAGCCGCAGGACAGGGGTCGGCTACACCTTC
D gene: TRBD1
V gene: TRBV6-1
clone size: .
J gene: TRBJ1-2

CDR3 protein: CSARRPMASTDTQYF
CDR3 DNA: TGCAGTGCTAGGAGGCCCATGGCTAGCACAGATACGCAGTATTTT
D gene: .
V gene: TRBV20-1
clone size: many
J gene: TRBJ2-3

CDR3 protein: CASSYSTGSQETQYF
CDR3 DNA: TGTGCCAGCTCATATTCTACGGGATCCCAAGAGACCCAGTACTTC
D gene: .
V gene: TRBV7-6
clone size: .
J gene: TRBJ2-5

CDR3 protein: CASSEPPLTSGVETQYF
CDR3 DNA: TGTGCCAGCAGTGAACCCCCCTTGACTAGCGGGGTGGAGACCCAGTACTTC
D gene: TRBD2
V gene: TRBV25-1
clone size: .
J gene: TRBJ2-5

CDR3 protein: CASSQEWGQGTQPQHF
CDR3 DNA: TGTGCCAGCAGCCAAGAATGGGGACAGGGCACTCAGCCCCAGCATTTT
D gene: TRBD1
V gene: TRBV4-2
clone size: many
J gene: TRBJ1-5

CDR3 protein: CASSPWGANVLTF
CDR3 DNA: TGTGCCAGCAGCCCGTGGGGGGCCAACGTCCTGACTTTC
D gene: .
V gene: TRBV7-6
clone size: many
J gene: TRBJ2-6

CDR3 protein: CASSSRQGANYGYTF
CDR3 DNA: TGTGCCAGCAGCTCAAGACAGGGGGCCAACTATGGCTACACCTTC
D gene: TRBD1
V gene: TRBV7-9
clone size: many
J gene: TRBJ1-2

CDR3 protein: CASSLSGGNEKLFF
CDR3 DNA: TGTGCCAGCAGTTTGTCAGGGGGTAATGAAAAACTGTTTTTT
D gene: TRBD1
V gene: TRBV12-3/TRBV12-4
clone size: many
J gene: TRBJ1-4

CDR3 protein: CASSSDRYQETQYF
CDR3 DNA: TGTGCCAGCAGCTCGGACAGGTACCAAGAGACCCAGTACTTC
D gene: TRBD1
V gene: TRBV7-2
clone size: once
J gene: TRBJ2-5

CDR3 protein: CASSVGTNYGYTF
CDR3 DNA: TGTGCCAGCAGCGTAGGGACCAACTATGGCTACACCTTC
D gene: .
V gene: TRBV7-8
clone size: many
J gene: TRBJ1-2

CDR3 protein: CASSLAGVSGNTIYF
CDR3 DNA: TGTGCCAGCAGTTTAGCAGGGGTCTCTGGAAACACCATATATTTT
D gene: .
V gene: TRBV12-3/TRBV12-4
clone size: few
J gene: TRBJ1-3

CDR3 protein: CASSVGPSGRHTF
CDR3 DNA: TGTGCCAGCAGTGTGGGACCATCCGGTCGCCACACCTTC
D gene: .
V gene: TRBV6-1
clone size: many
J gene: TRBJ1-2

CDR3 protein: CASSEVQGVIGYTF
CDR3 DNA: TGTGCCAGCAGTGAAGTCCAGGGGGTGATTGGCTACACCTTC
D gene: TRBD1
V gene: TRBV2
clone size: .
J gene: TRBJ1-2

CDR3 protein: CASSPRTMPYEQYF
CDR3 DNA: TGTGCCAGCAGCCCTCGGACAATGCCCTACGAGCAGTACTTC
D gene: .
V gene: TRBV7-9
clone size: .
J gene: TRBJ2-7

CDR3 protein: CASWYRGTETQHF
CDR3 DNA: TGTGCCAGTTGGTACAGGGGCACAGAGACCCAGCATTTT
D gene: TRBD1
V gene: TRBV2
clone size: .
J gene: TRBJ1-5

CDR3 protein: CASSDPSGHFSYNEQFF
CDR3 DNA: TGCGCCAGCAGTGACCCTAGTGGACATTTCTCCTACAATGAGCAGTTCTTC
D gene: .
V gene: TRBV10-1
clone size: .
J gene: TRBJ2-1

CDR3 protein: CATSNLIYAPLHF
CDR3 DNA: TGTGCCACCAGCAATCTAATCTATGCACCCCTCCACTTT
D gene: .
V gene: TRBV15
clone size: .
J gene: TRBJ1-6

CDR3 protein: CASRTGAYGYTF
CDR3 DNA: TGTGCCAGCAGGACAGGAGCTTATGGCTACACCTTC
D gene: .
V gene: TRBV27
clone size: few
J gene: TRBJ1-2

CDR3 protein: CASSEAGPNEQFF
CDR3 DNA: TGTGCCAGCAGTGAAGCGGGCCCCAATGAGCAGTTCTTC
D gene: .
V gene: TRBV6-1
clone size: many
J gene: TRBJ2-1

CDR3 protein: CASSVDARDFSYNEQFF
CDR3 DNA: TGTGCCAGCAGCGTAGACGCTAGGGACTTTTCCTACAATGAGCAGTTCTTC
D gene: .
V gene: TRBV9
clone size: many
J gene: TRBJ2-1

CDR3 protein: CSVERFGGHAYEQYF
CDR3 DNA: TGCAGCGTTGAAAGGTTTGGCGGACACGCCTACGAGCAGTACTTC
D gene: .
V gene: TRBV29-1
clone size: few
J gene: TRBJ2-7